Below, 2 T cell receptor beta chains from the same sample are listed, as sequenced in a study of identical twins. In TCRdb, the 5' RACE reads were re-called with MiXCR into one record per CDR3 protein. Among around 490,000 distinct CDR3 sequences listed, 15% were seen once. This same sample was also taken into another study, of yellow fever vaccine responses in identical twins.

Input material: CD4+ T cells sorted from blood. These receptors came from a woman aged 18-29 years in good health.

The gene calls are TRBV6-1 and TRBJ2-7; 9 nucleotides agree with TRBD2. CDR1 is MNHNS and CDR2 is SASEGT in the germline V gene. This CDR3 is built from 15 residues. With 6 bases clipped from V and 1 base from J, the junction kept 7 bases outside the gene matches. CDR3 protein: CASRGGLAFSYEQYF. CDR3 in DNA: TGTGCCAGCAGGGGTGGACTAGCGTTTTCCTACGAGCAGTACTTC.

This clonotype was found a few times. This rearrangement joins TRBV6-6 to TRBJ1-1; 8 nucleotides match TRBD1. This CDR3 contains 13 residues. CDR1 and CDR2 from the germline V gene are MNHNY and SVGAGI (reference sequence). Trimming took 8 bases from V and 6 from J; bases not matched to a gene: 8. The CDR3 is CASLQGAMPEAFF. The CDR3 region has the DNA TGTGCCAGCCTTCAGGGGGCTATGCCTGAAGCTTTCTTT.